This T cell receptor (beta chain) was identified during a study of control samples from healthy donors and cancer patients. On this clone: Other DNA sequences in the same sample also yield this CDR3.

Produced via immunoSEQ multiplex PCR; TCRdb's table is partial and in-frame only. The profile shows 70,000 to 100,000 clones, about 90% of them singletons. V was cut by 0 bases and J by 0 bases, with 7 bases left in between. The length of the CDR3 is 15 residues. From germline, CDR1 is SGHRS and CDR2 YFSETQ. This receptor was obtained from a woman aged 60 to 75 with head and neck cancer. Source material: PBMCs. The chain couples TRBV5-1 to TRBJ1-5, with D possibly TRBD1 on 5 matching bases. The CDR3 loop reads CASSLEGDSNQPQHF. The CDR3 DNA reads TGCGCCAGCAGCTTGGAAGGGGATAGCAATCAGCCCCAGCATTTT.